This T cell receptor (beta chain) was captured by sequencing in a study of cytomegalovirus exposure and HLA in healthy donors. Whole-study findings and limits: In a later analysis, V- and J-gene trimming of beta chains associated with a DCLRE1C missense variant, replicated independently. Cytomegalovirus status was reportedly diagnosed by the classifier with high specificity and sensitivity. Most subjects had HLA-A and HLA-B alleles reportedly predicted accurately by TCR beta sequences.

This clone was seen ten or more times. Its specificity is not known. The primer mix had 60 Vbeta and 13 Jbeta primers. Assay: immunoSEQ multiplex PCR; the TCRdb copy retains only in-frame clones and omits some. The top ten hold 10% of the sample, which has fewer than 110,000 clones, about 77% seen once. The length of the CDR3 is 19 residues. V shed 4 bases and J shed 4 bases, with 29 bases lying between them. The V gene's germline CDR1 is SGHVS and CDR2 FNYEAQ. This clonotype originated in a woman younger than 35 in good health and CMV-seropositive. The specimen sequenced was PBMCs. This rearrangement joins TRBV7-6 to TRBJ2-7; a weak D match, TRBD2 (6 bases). The CDR3 bases are TGTGCCAGCAGCTCTAATCTCCCAAACCCGACTAGTAAAGATTACGAGCAGTACTTC. It translates to CASSSNLPNPTSKDYEQYF. Drawing the rest from reference TRBV7-6 and TRBJ2-7, the complete variable domain is GAGVSQSPRYKVTKRGQDVALRCDPISGHVSLYWYRQALGQGPEFLTYFNYEAQQDKSGLPNDRFSAERPEGSISTLTIQRTEQRDSAMYRCASSSNLPNPTSKDYEQYFGPGTRLTVT.